The 29 T cell receptor beta chains below come from one sample, sequenced in a study of T cell responses to AZD1222 COVID-19 vaccine. The method was immunoSEQ multiplex PCR; TCRdb's version includes in-frame clones alone and lacks a portion of them. The profile shows 150,000 to 160,000 clones, 90% of them singletons. The input for sequencing was peripheral blood, taken on day 0 of AZD1222 vaccination. The receptors originated from an adult in good health.

V is TRBV19 and J is TRBJ2-1; tentative D call: TRBD2 (6 bases). Germline V CDR1 and CDR2: LNHDA, SQIVND (reference sequence). V was cut by 3 bases and J by 0 bases, with 12 bases left in between. CDR3 length equals 16 residues. DNA for the CDR3: TGTGCCAGTAGTATCTTCTTGGGGGGCTCCTACAATGAGCAGTTCTTC. Its translation: CASSIFLGGSYNEQFF.

This clone has just a few counts. V and J are TRBV7-3 and TRBJ1-2, with 7 positions matching TRBD1. Germline trimming cut 5 bases from V and 6 bases from J; bases unmatched to any gene: 6. CDR3 length equals 13 residues. CDR1 and CDR2 (germline): SGHTA, FQGTGA. The CDR3 nucleotides read TGTGCCAGCAGCCCAGGGACAGAGAATGGCTACACCTTC. Protein: CASSPGTENGYTF.

The chain links TRBV4-3 to TRBJ1-1; D gene unclear. V was trimmed by 0 bases and J by 5 bases, leaving 7 bases between them. Looked up from germline, CDR1 is LGHNA and CDR2 is YSLEER. This CDR3 has 13 amino acids. CDR3 loop: CASSQEGGTEAFF. DNA for the CDR3: TGCGCCAGCAGCCAAGAGGGCGGGACTGAAGCTTTCTTT.

The chain is built from TRBV19 and TRBJ2-2; 10 nucleotides align to TRBD1. The CDR3 covers 15 residues. Unmatched junction bases numbered 5, after V lost 7 bases and J lost 3 bases. CDR1 LNHDA and CDR2 SQIVND come from the germline V gene (reference sequence). CDR3 amino acids: CASKGGTGDTGELFF. The CDR3 bases are TGTGCCAGTAAGGGTGGGACAGGGGACACCGGGGAGCTGTTTTTT.

This sequence joins TRBV27 and TRBJ2-7, with 13 bases identical to TRBD2. The CDR3 length is 14 residues. Trimming took 5 bases from V and 6 from J; bases not matched to a gene: 4. Germline V gene lookup returns CDR1 MNHEY and CDR2 SMNVEV (reference sequence). Here the CDR3 DNA reads TGTGCCAGCAGTCCCTGGACTAGCGGGAGCGAGCAGTACTTC. This sequence encodes CASSPWTSGSEQYF.

This clone came up once. The rearrangement links TRBV29-1 to TRBJ2-1; D remains ambiguous. Germline V CDR1 and CDR2: SQVTM, ANQGSEA. The CDR3 has 16 residues. V lost 5 bases and J 0 bases, leaving 17 bases between the germline ends. Here the CDR3 DNA reads TGCAGCGTTAAGTTACAGAGCAGTAGCTCCTACAATGAGCAGTTCTTC. It translates to CSVKLQSSSSYNEQFF.

The V and J genes are TRBV28 and TRBJ2-2, with D uncertain. This CDR3 region has 15 residues. V gave up 2 bases and J gave up 0 bases, with 7 bases separating them. Germline V lookup: CDR1 MDHEN, CDR2 SYDVKM. The CDR3 coding sequence is TGTGCCAGCAGTTTACTCAGTCCGAACACCGGGGAGCTGTTTTTT. Protein: CASSLLSPNTGELFF.

The chain uses TRBV7-6 and TRBJ2-2; a weak D match, TRBD2 (6 bases). Looked up from germline, CDR1 is SGHVS and CDR2 is FNYEAQ. Trimming pared 5 bases from V and 5 bases from J, leaving 18 bases between. The CDR3 is 16 residues long. The CDR3 coding sequence is TGTGCCAGCAGCCCCCTCGGGGGACCCGGGACCGGGGAGCTGTTTTTT. Protein sequence: CASSPLGGPGTGELFF.

The rearrangement links TRBV7-2 to TRBJ1-1; D is undetermined. Germline CDR1 reads SGHTA; CDR2 reads FQGNSA. V was cut by 1 base and J by 0 bases, with 3 bases left in between. CDR3 size: 13 residues. The CDR3 spells CASSLEMNTEAFF. DNA for the CDR3: TGTGCCAGCAGCTTAGAGATGAACACTGAAGCTTTCTTT.

The V call is TRBV9, the J call TRBJ2-7; TRBD2 might be the D (6 bases). Germline V gene sequence: CDR1 SGDLS, CDR2 YYNGEE. Deletions cut 0 bases from V and 0 bases from J, with 10 bases between. This CDR3 spans 15 amino acids. CDR3: CASSVEAGSSYEQYF. The DNA for the CDR3 is TGTGCCAGCAGCGTAGAAGCGGGCAGCTCCTACGAGCAGTACTTC.

This rearrangement joins TRBV19 to TRBJ1-2, with a possible D match to TRBD1 (6 bases). V was shortened by 5 bases and J by 4 bases, with 14 bases between the two germline ends. Germline loops: CDR1 LNHDA, CDR2 SQIVND (reference sequence). The CDR3 length is 14 residues. The chain's CDR3 is CASSSNTGPYGYTF. In DNA, the CDR3 is TGTGCCAGTAGTTCCAACACAGGGCCCTATGGCTACACCTTC.

The chain combines TRBV28 with TRBJ1-1, with 8 bases identical to TRBD1. CDR3 length: 16 amino acids. Losses at the gene ends were 3 bases for V and 5 bases for J; bases not matched to a gene: 11. Germline V gives CDR1 MDHEN, CDR2 SYDVKM. CDR3 amino acids: CASSFWAPRGRTEAFF. The CDR3 coding sequence is TGTGCCAGCAGTTTTTGGGCCCCCAGGGGGCGGACTGAAGCTTTCTTT.

J is TRBJ1-1 and V is TRBV7-2; D may be TRBD1 (5 bases). CDR3 length equals 16 residues. Trimming left V 1 base short and J 1 base short, with 13 bases between. Germline-derived CDR1 and CDR2 are SGHTA and FQGNSA. CDR3 protein: CASSLEFDRPNTEAFF. The CDR3, as DNA: TGTGCCAGCAGCTTAGAATTTGACAGACCGAACACTGAAGCTTTCTTT.

This clone was seen once. The chain joins TRBV10-3 to TRBJ1-1; D gene uncertain. The length of the CDR3 is 12 residues. The V gene lost 7 bases and the J gene lost 4 bases, with 10 bases spanning the gap. Per germline, CDR1 ENHRY and CDR2 SYGVKD. The CDR3 region is CAIKGRSTEAFF. The CDR3 nucleotides read TGTGCCATCAAGGGCAGGAGCACTGAAGCTTTCTTT.

This chain connects TRBV7-3 to TRBJ1-6, with D uncertain. This CDR3 contains 14 residues. Per germline, CDR1 SGHTA and CDR2 FQGTGA. V was pared by 0 bases and J by 8 bases, with 8 bases between. CDR3 nucleotides: TGTGCCAGCAGCTTAACGTCGAGGTATTCACCCCTCCACTTT. Its protein product is CASSLTSRYSPLHF.

The chain carries TRBV19 and TRBJ2-1, with D unresolved. Looked up from germline, CDR1 is LNHDA and CDR2 is SQIVND (reference sequence). This CDR3 is built from 13 residues. Trimming shortened V by 1 base and J by 13 bases, and 14 bases separated the two germline ends. This CDR3 reads CASSIAQIGAQFF. The CDR3 nucleotides read TGTGCCAGTAGTATAGCACAAATCGGCGCCCAGTTCTTC.

V usage is TRBV5-4 and J usage is TRBJ2-7; D is ambiguous. CDR3 length: 14 amino acids. Germline V CDR1 and CDR2: SGHNT, YYREEE (reference sequence). V lost 4 bases, J lost 2 bases, and 13 bases lay in between. The CDR3 DNA sequence: TGTGCCAGCAGCCCCTCGCGCGTCCCCTACGAGCAGTACTTC. Translated, it gives CASSPSRVPYEQYF.

The chain joins TRBV28 to TRBJ1-5, with 9 nucleotides matching TRBD1. Germline V lookup: CDR1 MDHEN, CDR2 SYDVKM. The junction had 15 bases not matched to a gene; V was cut back by 6 bases and J by 6 bases. This CDR3 comprises 17 residues. This CDR3 reads CASRERQGGSGIQPQHF. In DNA, the CDR3 is TGTGCCAGCAGAGAAAGACAGGGGGGAAGCGGAATTCAGCCCCAGCATTTT.

The rearrangement uses TRBV28 and TRBJ2-3, with D possibly TRBD2 on 6 matching bases. This CDR3 contains 15 residues. CDR1 MDHEN and CDR2 SYDVKM come from the germline V gene. The V gene lost 5 bases and the J gene lost 1 base, with 13 bases spanning the gap. In DNA form, the CDR3 reads TGTGCCAGCAGTCCGTCGGGGGACGGCACAGATACGCAGTATTTT. Its translation is CASSPSGDGTDTQYF.

Only one count was recorded for this clone. The gene calls are TRBV28 and TRBJ2-5; maybe TRBD2 (7 bases). The V end lost 1 base, the J end lost 5 bases, and 14 bases lay between the germline ends. The CDR3 runs 15 residues. Germline V gene sequence: CDR1 MDHEN, CDR2 SYDVKM. CDR3 amino acids: CASSLSSGGQETQYF. CDR3 nucleotide sequence: TGTGCCAGCAGTTTATCGTCCGGGGGGCAGGAGACCCAGTACTTC.

This clone was counted once. V is TRBV5-1 and J is TRBJ2-7; D assignment may be TRBD1 or TRBD2 (5 bases each). Trimming removed 5 bases at V and 5 bases at J, with 20 bases between. Per germline, CDR1 SGHRS and CDR2 YFSETQ. The CDR3 runs to 15 residues. CDR3 DNA: TGCGCCAGCAGTCTCCGGGACGATGAAGAGAACGAGCAGTACTTC. The encoded protein is CASSLRDDEENEQYF.

This chain uses TRBV27 with TRBJ2-7; D gene uncertain. The CDR3 extends over 13 amino acids. V lost 6 bases and J lost 10, with 19 bases in between. Germline CDR1 MNHEY, CDR2 SMNVEV (reference sequence). The CDR3 is CASRFDPSGRQYF. CDR3 nucleotides: TGTGCCAGCAGGTTTGACCCCTCGGGTCGCCAGTACTTC.

The chain has TRBV6-2 or TRBV6-3 and TRBJ1-2; tentatively, D is TRBD1 (6 bases). This CDR3 comprises 16 residues. CDR1 is MNHEY, CDR2 SVGEGT, per germline. Trimming removed 5 bases at V and 0 bases at J, with 16 bases between. CDR3 in DNA: TGTGCCAGCAGTCCAATTCCGGGACACCCTAACTATGGCTACACCTTC. This gives the protein CASSPIPGHPNYGYTF.

DNA of the CDR3: TGCGCCAGCAGCCAATACTCAGGACAGGGCTTCGACGAGCAGTACTTC. Translating gives CASSQYSGQGFDEQYF. V and J are TRBV4-3 and TRBJ2-7, with 8 positions matching TRBD1. The CDR3 loop spans 16 amino acids. Germline CDR1 reads LGHNA; CDR2 reads YSLEER. J lost 5 bases, V lost 2 bases, and 11 bases had no gene match.

This sequence joins TRBV13 and TRBJ1-4, with 10 bases aligning to TRBD1. The germline CDR1 and CDR2 sequences are PRHDT and FYEKMQ (reference sequence). The V and J ends lost 5 bases and 5 bases, in that order; junction bases with no gene match: 5. CDR3 length: 15 amino acids. The CDR3 nucleotides read TGTGCCAGCAGCCAGACAGGGGGCACCAATGAAAAACTGTTTTTT. Translating it yields CASSQTGGTNEKLFF. The entire variable domain, with the rest obtained from reference TRBV13 and TRBJ1-4, is as follows: AAGVIQSPRHLIKEKRETATLKCYPIPRHDTVYWYQQGPGQDPQFLISFYEKMQSDKGSIPDRFSAQQFSDYHSELNMSSLELGDSALYFCASSQTGGTNEKLFFGSGTQLSVL.

The rearrangement joins TRBV13 to TRBJ2-3, with 12 bases fitting TRBD2. This CDR3 has 19 residues. Trimming cost V 7 bases and J 1 base; bases outside gene matches: 15. CDR1 is PRHDT and CDR2 is FYEKMQ in the germline V gene (reference sequence). CDR3 coding DNA: TGTGCCAGCACCGGGACTAGCGGGCCCCCACTGTATCGCACAGATACGCAGTATTTT. As protein: CASTGTSGPPLYRTDTQYF.

V gene TRBV27 combines with J gene TRBJ2-1, with D tentatively TRBD1 (6 bases). The CDR3 runs to 16 residues. Germline V gene sequence: CDR1 MNHEY, CDR2 SMNVEV (reference sequence). Trimming left V 3 bases short and J 0 bases short, with 12 bases between. The CDR3 sequence is CASSFVDSSSYNEQFF. CDR3 nucleotides: TGTGCCAGCAGTTTCGTGGACAGCAGCTCCTACAATGAGCAGTTCTTC.

The table lists this clone with a few counts. The CDR3 DNA follows: TGTGCCAGCAGTTACCAACAGGATGGCGAGCAGTACTTC. Its protein product is CASSYQQDGEQYF. This sequence joins TRBV6-5 and TRBJ2-7, with D possibly being TRBD1 (5 bases). Between the trimmed V and J ends, which lost 2 bases and 6 bases, there was a span of 11 bases. The CDR3 spans 13 residues. Germline V gene sequence: CDR1 MNHEY, CDR2 SVGAGI.

The chain is built from TRBV28 and TRBJ2-5; 10 bases map to TRBD1. With V trimmed by 5 bases and J by 5 bases, 2 bases remained unmatched. This CDR3 region has 13 residues. Germline V gene lookup returns CDR1 MDHEN and CDR2 SYDVKM. The CDR3 coding sequence is TGTGCCAGCAGTCCGGGACAGGGGGAGACCCAGTACTTC. Its translation is CASSPGQGETQYF.